Each of the 23 T cell receptor beta chains below was sequenced from the same sample in a study of blood T cells in healthy people across ages. A second PCR, run for about 6 to 12 cycles, used a sample-barcoded 5' primer plus a J-beta primer mix. TCRdb redid the calling of the 5' RACE reads with MiXCR, one entry per CDR3 protein. This sample has approximately 600,000 distinct CDR3 sequences, with under 65% found just once. Sequencing input: blood. The receptors originated from a man aged 55 to 70 in good health.

This sequence joins TRBV27 and TRBJ1-6; D is ambiguous. V lost 5 bases to trimming and J lost 7 bases, with 6 bases between them. The CDR3 contains 12 residues. Germline CDR1 reads MNHEY; CDR2 reads SMNVEV (reference sequence). CDR3 in DNA: TGTGCCAGCAGTCTCCAAAATTCACCCCTCCACTTT. Encoded protein: CASSLQNSPLHF.

In the case of this clonotype: This may be a read error: a much more frequent sequence differs by one nucleotide. The rearrangement links TRBV7-9 to TRBJ2-5; 7 bases agree with TRBD2. There are 13 residues in the CDR3. Germline CDR1 is SEHNR and CDR2 is FQNEAQ (reference sequence). J was trimmed by 4 bases and V by 4 bases; bases with no gene match: 3. The CDR3 coding sequence is TGTGCCAGCAGCTCCTCTAGCGGAGAGACCCAGTACTTC. It specifies CASSSSSGETQYF.

This clonotype occurred a few times. This sequence joins TRBV10-3 and TRBJ1-2; no clear D gene. The V and J ends lost 2 bases and 0 bases respectively, with 13 bases between them. Germline values: CDR1 ENHRY, CDR2 SYGVKD. The CDR3 consists of 16 residues. CDR3 sequence reads: CAISELPGQSNYGYTF. The DNA of the CDR3 is TGTGCCATCAGTGAGCTCCCCGGCCAGTCTAACTATGGCTACACCTTC.

The chain is built from TRBV6-2 or TRBV6-3 and TRBJ2-7, with D perhaps assigned TRBD1 or TRBD2 (5 bases each). The J call may be mistaken, given a closer DNA end match to TRBJ2-5. Germline CDR1 reads MNHEY; CDR2 reads SVGEGT. This CDR3 region has 15 residues. CDR3 in amino acids: CASSSRDVGKETQYF. Here the CDR3 DNA reads TGTGCCAGCAGTTCCCGGGACGTCGGAAAAGAGACCCAGTACTTC.

Many counts were recorded for this clonotype. The V call is TRBV7-2, the J call TRBJ2-7; 7 nucleotides align to TRBD1. The CDR3 spans 15 residues. V shed 4 bases and J 3 bases; nucleotides not matched to a gene: 9. Germline CDR1 reads SGHTA; CDR2 reads FQGNSA. The CDR3 protein is CASSSQGRGHYEQYF. In DNA, the CDR3 is TGTGCCAGCAGCTCTCAGGGAAGGGGGCACTACGAGCAGTACTTC.

This clonotype occurred a few times. The chain employs TRBV7-2 and TRBJ2-1, with D uncertain. This CDR3 is built from 14 residues. With 6 bases removed from V and 0 bases from J, the gap between germline ends came to 9 bases. Germline assignment: CDR1 SGHTA and CDR2 FQGNSA. This chain's CDR3 is CASRTDVSYNEQFF. In nucleotides, the CDR3 is TGTGCCAGCAGAACAGACGTCTCCTACAATGAGCAGTTCTTC.

This chain joins TRBV7-2 and TRBJ2-1, with TRBD2 identical over 13 bases. This CDR3 comprises 16 residues. Per germline, CDR1 SGHTA and CDR2 FQGNSA. V lost 2 bases, J lost 15 bases, and 13 bases stayed unmatched. The CDR3 nucleotides are TGTGCCAGCAGCTTAAATTTAGGGACTAGCGGGGATTCATGGTTCTTC. Protein: CASSLNLGTSGDSWFF.

This chain uses TRBV29-1 with TRBJ2-5; tentatively, D is TRBD1 (6 bases). The germline V and J ends were trimmed by 3 bases and 3 bases, with 20 bases remaining between them. CDR1 and CDR2 (germline): SQVTM, ANQGSEA. This CDR3 contains 16 residues. The CDR3 spells CSVDWQGRSYEETQYF. The CDR3 nucleotides read TGCAGCGTTGATTGGCAGGGGAGATCTTACGAAGAGACCCAGTACTTC.

The V call is TRBV2, the J call TRBJ2-1; D is uncertain. The CDR3 is made up of 13 amino acids. In germline, CDR1 is SNHLY, CDR2 FYNNEI. The V end was cut by 2 bases, the J end by 3 bases, with 5 bases between. The CDR3 region has the DNA TGTGCCAGCAGTGAACCCTTCTACAATGAGCAGTTCTTC. Protein sequence: CASSEPFYNEQFF.

This clonotype was counted only a few times. The genes are TRBV14 and TRBJ2-7, with D possibly called TRBD1 or TRBD2 (5 bases each). The tail of the sequence fits TRBJ2-5 better, so the J call may be wrong. The CDR3 is made up of 13 amino acids. Germline CDR1 reads SGHDN; CDR2 reads FVKESK. CDR3 sequence: CASSQDWGETQYF. CDR3 sequence (DNA): TGTGCCAGCAGCCAAGACTGGGGGGAGACCCAGTACTTC.

This clonotype was detected a few times. The chain recombines TRBV21-1 with TRBJ1-2. TRBV21-1 is annotated as a pseudogene. This CDR3 contains 19 residues. DNA for the CDR3: TGTGCCAGCGGACGCCGTCGCCTGAGGAGGGTAGACAGTACTTATGGCTACACCTTC. It translates to CASGRRRLRRVDSTYGYTF.

The V and J genes are TRBV27 and TRBJ2-7; tentative D call: TRBD2 (6 bases). Trimming took 4 bases from V and 0 from J, leaving 10 bases between them. This CDR3 has 14 amino acids. The germline V gene encodes CDR1 MNHEY and CDR2 SMNVEV (reference sequence). The CDR3 reads CASSWSAGSYEQYF. CDR3 in DNA: TGTGCCAGCAGTTGGTCAGCGGGCTCCTACGAGCAGTACTTC.

The chain is built from TRBV10-2 and TRBJ2-1, with 14 positions matching TRBD2. Per the germline V gene, CDR1 is WSHSY and CDR2 is SAAADI. J gave up 4 bases and V 0 bases, and 2 bases lay outside the gene matches. CDR3 length: 17 residues. CDR3 DNA sequence: TGCGCCAGCAGTGAGTCCGGACTAGCGGGGGGTTACAATGAGCAGTTCTTC. It is translated as CASSESGLAGGYNEQFF.

The chain links TRBV7-6 to TRBJ2-7; 13 bases agree with TRBD2. CDR1 and CDR2 (germline): SGHVS, FNYEAQ. The V and J ends lost 5 bases and 2 bases, in that order; junction bases with no gene match: 3. The CDR3 spans 15 residues. CDR3 sequence (DNA): TGTGCCAGCAGCGCCACTAGCGGGGGGGCCTACGAGCAGTACTTC. This encodes CASSATSGGAYEQYF. Drawing the rest from reference TRBV7-6 and TRBJ2-7, the complete variable domain is GAGVSQSPRYKVTKRGQDVALRCDPISGHVSLYWYRQALGQGPEFLTYFNYEAQQDKSGLPNDRFSAERPEGSISTLTIQRTEQRDSAMYRCASSATSGGAYEQYFGPGTRLTVT.

This clonotype appeared a few times. This rearrangement joins TRBV5-1 to TRBJ2-6; TRBD1 is a possible D gene (5 bases). The ends were cut back, 1 base at V and 0 bases at J, with 23 bases in the middle. The CDR3 extends over 21 amino acids. Looked up from germline, CDR1 is SGHRS and CDR2 is YFSETQ. The CDR3 DNA follows: TGCGCCAGCAGCTTGAATCCCCTTAGTGGGGCAGGGATCTCTGGGGCCAACGTCCTGACTTTC. As protein: CASSLNPLSGAGISGANVLTF.

The rearrangement joins TRBV12-3 or TRBV12-4 to TRBJ2-3; either TRBD1 or TRBD2 may fit D (5 bases each). Deletions cut 5 bases from V and 2 bases from J, with 8 bases between. The CDR3 is 13 residues long. CDR3 nucleotides: TGTGCCAGCAGTCGGGACGCCACAGATACGCAGTATTTT. Protein product: CASSRDATDTQYF.

The chain links TRBV3-1 to TRBJ2-5; 9 positions agree with TRBD2. The germline CDR1 and CDR2 sequences are LGHDT and YNNKEL (reference sequence). This CDR3 has 17 amino acids. The trim removed 0 bases at V and 4 bases at J, leaving 9 bases unmatched. The CDR3 nucleotides read TGTGCCAGCAGCCAAGAGCCTAGCGGGATGCTCGCAGAGACCCAGTACTTC. Protein sequence: CASSQEPSGMLAETQYF.

The chain combines TRBV20-1 with TRBJ2-5; 8 nucleotides line up with TRBD2. Germline assignment: CDR1 DFQATT and CDR2 SNEGSKA (reference sequence). V shed 6 bases and J 2 bases; nucleotides not matched to a gene: 8. This CDR3 is 14 amino acids long. In nucleotides, the CDR3 is TGCAGTGCCCCCGACGGGGGGGGTCAAGAGACCCAGTACTTC. Amino acids: CSAPDGGGQETQYF.

This sequence joins TRBV12-3 or TRBV12-4 and TRBJ2-3; 10 bases fit TRBD2. This CDR3 spans 13 amino acids. V dropped 7 bases and J dropped 14; count of bases not matched to a gene: 12. CDR3 in DNA: TGTGCCAGCACTGTTCTAGGTAGCGGGGGGACGTATTTT. This sequence encodes CASTVLGSGGTYF.

The chain uses TRBV20-1 and TRBJ1-6; possibly TRBD1 for D (6 bases). This CDR3 is 13 amino acids long. With 5 bases removed from V and 6 bases from J, the gap between germline ends came to 11 bases. The germline V gene encodes CDR1 DFQATT and CDR2 SNEGSKA (reference sequence). CDR3 sequence reads: CSALTGGNSPLHF. CDR3 bases: TGCAGTGCTTTGACAGGAGGTAATTCACCCCTCCACTTT.

The CDR3 spells CASSVGNGGQETQYF. The CDR3 DNA is TGTGCCAGCAGCGTAGGTAACGGGGGGCAAGAGACCCAGTACTTC. The chain couples TRBV9 to TRBJ2-5, with 7 bases lining up with TRBD2. The CDR3 contains 15 residues. The V segment lost 0 bases and the J segment 2 bases; nucleotides outside the gene matches: 4. In germline, CDR1 is SGDLS, CDR2 YYNGEE. Drawing the rest from reference TRBV9 and TRBJ2-5, the complete variable domain is DSGVTQTPKHLITATGQRVTLRCSPRSGDLSVYWYQQSLDQGLQFLIQYYNGEERAKGNILERFSAQQFPDLHSELNLSSLELGDSALYFCASSVGNGGQETQYFGPGTRLLVL.

The rearrangement uses TRBV15 and TRBJ1-5, with D unresolved. The CDR3 is 14 residues long. Germline V CDR1 and CDR2: LNHNV, YYDKDF (reference sequence). Trimming cost V 1 base and J 3 bases, with 7 bases left between them. CDR3 nucleotide sequence: TGTGCCACCAGCAGAGGCAGGACCAATCAGCCCCAGCATTTT. The encoded protein is CATSRGRTNQPQHF.

A single count supports this clonotype. Relative to the germline gene, one junction end is altered; a read error may explain this. CDR3 DNA sequence: TGCAGCGTTGCCGACAGGGCCTATGGCTGCACCTTC. Amino acid sequence: CSVADRAYGCTF. This chain joins TRBV29-1 and TRBJ1-2; 7 bases are shared with TRBD1. Germline CDR1 and CDR2: SQVTM and ANQGSEA. The CDR3 contains 12 residues. Complete variable domain (other parts from reference TRBV29-1 and TRBJ1-2): SAVISQKPSRDICQRGTSLTIQCQVDSQVTMMFWYRQQPGQSLTLIATANQGSEATYESGFVIDKFPISRPNLTFSTLTVSNMSPEDSSIYLCSVADRAYGCTFGSGTRLTVV.